Listed here are 24 T cell receptor beta chains from one sample, sequenced in a study of T cells in Graves' hyperthyroidism and ophthalmopathy. Amplified regions were TCR beta CDR3 sequences from RNA transcripts. During a first-round RT-PCR of the TCR CDR3, the HTBI primer set was used. TCRdb re-called the multiplex PCR reads through MiXCR, storing one row per CDR3 protein. This repertoire shows approximately 640,000 distinct CDR3 sequences, under 20% found once; its top ten account for 3.5% to 4%. Sequenced material: blood. These receptors were obtained from a woman aged 25 to 45 with Graves' hyperthyroidism.

The sample holds a few counts of this clonotype. The chain combines TRBV9 with TRBJ2-1; no firm D call. Germline CDR1 SGDLS, CDR2 YYNGEE. V was trimmed by 0 bases and J by 2 bases, leaving 3 bases between them. This CDR3 contains 13 residues. As DNA, the CDR3 is TGTGCCAGCAGCGTAGAGGCCTACAATGAGCAGTTCTTC. Translation: CASSVEAYNEQFF.

This clonotype was seen ten or more times. The chain carries TRBV6-1 and TRBJ1-1; perhaps TRBD1 as D (6 bases). This CDR3 comprises 14 residues. V lost 4 bases and J 4 bases, leaving 13 bases between the germline ends. CDR1 is MNHNS, CDR2 SASEGT, per germline. CDR3 in amino acids: CASSATGLSTEAFF. The DNA for the CDR3 is TGTGCCAGCAGTGCCACAGGGTTGAGCACTGAAGCTTTCTTT.

This clonotype was found many times. V gene TRBV28 combines with J gene TRBJ2-7, with unresolved D. V was pared by 7 bases and J by 3 bases, with 19 bases between. This CDR3 comprises 15 residues. Per the germline V gene, CDR1 is MDHEN and CDR2 is SYDVKM. Here the CDR3 DNA reads TGTGCCAGCACCACTCCCGCTTCAGGTAACTACGAGCAGTACTTC. Protein product: CASTTPASGNYEQYF. The full variable domain, completed using reference TRBV28 and TRBJ2-7, is DVKVTQSSRYLVKRTGEKVFLECVQDMDHENMFWYRQDPGLGLRLIYFSYDVKMKEKGDIPEGYSVSREKKERFSLILESASTNQTSMYLCASTTPASGNYEQYFGPGTRLTVT.

This clonotype was recorded at least ten times. The CDR3: CASSLEPYNSPLHF. CDR3 nucleotides: TGTGCCAGCAGCTTAGAACCCTATAATTCACCCCTCCACTTT. V and J are TRBV7-9 and TRBJ1-6, with D uncertain. Trimming removed 1 base from V and 2 bases from J, with 3 bases in between. The CDR3 is 14 residues long. The germline V gene has CDR1 SEHNR and CDR2 FQNEAQ (reference sequence).

This clonotype was seen ten or more times. The rearrangement joins TRBV29-1 to TRBJ2-3; 7 bases line up with TRBD2. The germline V gene encodes CDR1 SQVTM and CDR2 ANQGSEA. This CDR3 contains 16 residues. J lost 4 bases, V lost 1 base, and 11 bases had no gene match. Here the CDR3 reads CSVEGIAGVKADTQYF. The CDR3 nucleotides read TGCAGCGTTGAAGGTATCGCGGGAGTAAAAGCAGATACGCAGTATTTT.

This clonotype came up many times. This chain links TRBV2 with TRBJ1-1; tentative D call: TRBD1 (5 bases). V was clipped by 4 bases and J by 5 bases, with 14 bases between them. Germline V gene lookup returns CDR1 SNHLY and CDR2 FYNNEI. The CDR3 covers 14 residues. The CDR3 reads CASSVWGIGTEAFF. CDR3 nucleotide sequence: TGTGCCAGCAGTGTCTGGGGGATCGGGACTGAAGCTTTCTTT.

This clonotype was counted a few times. The chain couples TRBV25-1 to TRBJ2-2; D remains unclear. Germline V gene lookup returns CDR1 MGHDK and CDR2 SYGVNS. The CDR3 has 15 residues. Trimming stripped 1 base from V and 5 bases from J, with 11 bases between. The CDR3 DNA reads TGTGCCAGCAGTGAATTCGGCCAGAGGACCGGGGAGCTGTTTTTT. It yields the protein CASSEFGQRTGELFF.

This clonotype was found many times. The J gene is TRBJ2-7, the V gene TRBV3-1; D could derive from TRBD1 or TRBD2 (6 bases each). In germline, CDR1 is LGHDT, CDR2 YNNKEL (reference sequence). This CDR3 is built from 15 residues. Trimming shortened V by 0 bases and J by 5 bases, and 14 bases separated the two germline ends. The chain's CDR3 is CASSQDWGAVDEQYF. Here the CDR3 DNA reads TGTGCCAGCAGCCAAGATTGGGGGGCGGTCGACGAGCAGTACTTC.

The chain is built from TRBV6-5 and TRBJ2-7, with 7 bases matching TRBD1. CDR1 MNHEY and CDR2 SVGAGI come from the germline V gene. Trimming cost V 1 base and J 0 bases; bases outside gene matches: 0. This CDR3 comprises 14 residues. The CDR3 bases are TGTGCCAGCAGTTACTGGGACAGCTCCTACGAGCAGTACTTC. Amino acids: CASSYWDSSYEQYF.

This clonotype came up many times. This chain joins TRBV12-3 or TRBV12-4 and TRBJ2-1, with 10 bases fitting TRBD2. The CDR3 has 17 residues. J lost 0 bases, V lost 8 bases, and 10 bases had no gene match. The CDR3 DNA sequence: TGTGCCAGCTTAGCGGGAGGATCAGGGGGCTCCTACAATGAGCAGTTCTTC. It encodes CASLAGGSGGSYNEQFF.

CDR3 DNA: TGCGCCAGCAGCCGCGGGACTAGCGGGAACTACGAGCAGTACTTC. Residues: CASSRGTSGNYEQYF. V usage is TRBV5-1 and J usage is TRBJ2-7, with 13 bases lining up with TRBD2. Germline CDR1 reads SGHRS; CDR2 reads YFSETQ. CDR3 length: 15 amino acids. J gave up 3 bases and V 4 bases, and 4 bases lay outside the gene matches.

This clonotype was picked up many times. This chain uses TRBV12-3 or TRBV12-4 with TRBJ1-1; 9 nucleotides match TRBD1. The CDR3 consists of 16 residues. V dropped 5 bases and J dropped 5; count of bases not matched to a gene: 12. The CDR3 is CASSPYRTGEGTEAFF. The CDR3 DNA reads as TGTGCCAGCAGTCCATACCGGACAGGGGAAGGGACTGAAGCTTTCTTT.

In its sample, this clonotype was seen many times. This CDR3 is CASSQDPFNTGELFF. In DNA form, the CDR3 reads TGTGCCAGCAGCCAAGATCCGTTTAACACCGGGGAGCTGTTTTTT. The chain recombines TRBV4-2 with TRBJ2-2; no definite D call. Germline lookup yields CDR1 LGHNA and CDR2 YNFKEQ. Trimming cost V 0 bases and J 2 bases, with 7 bases left between them. The CDR3 runs 15 residues.

A word on this clonotype: This may be a read error: a much more frequent sequence differs by one nucleotide. J is TRBJ2-1 and V is TRBV7-3; tentatively, D is TRBD2 (5 bases). Germline CDR1 reads SGHTA; CDR2 reads FQGTGA. The CDR3 extends over 15 amino acids. Trimming left V 3 bases short and J 0 bases short, with 9 bases between. The CDR3 reads CASSFLAASYNEQFF. CDR3 DNA sequence: TGTGCCAGCAGCTTCCTAGCCGCCTCCTACAATGAGCAGTTCTTC.

The chain couples TRBV20-1 to TRBJ2-3, with 10 bases fitting TRBD2. The length of the CDR3 is 14 residues. V dropped 5 bases and J dropped 10; count of bases not matched to a gene: 12. CDR1 DFQATT and CDR2 SNEGSKA come from the germline V gene (reference sequence). CDR3 protein: CSAGPPGLASAQYF. CDR3 DNA: TGCAGTGCTGGACCTCCGGGACTAGCGAGCGCGCAGTATTTT.

The gene calls are TRBV6-2 or TRBV6-3 and TRBJ1-5; D remains ambiguous. In germline, CDR1 is MNHEY, CDR2 SVGEGT. The ends were cut back, 1 base at V and 4 bases at J, with 11 bases in the middle. This CDR3 has 15 amino acids. For the CDR3, the DNA is TGTGCCAGCAGTTACTTTGTTGGGGTGAATCAGCCCCAGCATTTT. Translation: CASSYFVGVNQPQHF.

This clonotype was observed at least ten times. The V gene is TRBV28, the J gene TRBJ1-5; D is unresolved. Germline V gene data show CDR1 as MDHEN and CDR2 as SYDVKM. V lost 5 bases to trimming and J lost 6 bases, with 14 bases between them. This CDR3 is built from 14 residues. The CDR3 reads CASSPGGWAQPQHF. The CDR3 DNA is TGTGCCAGCAGTCCCGGAGGGTGGGCTCAGCCCCAGCATTTT.

The J gene is TRBJ1-1, the V gene TRBV20-1; D ambiguous. Trimming took off 3 bases at V and 11 bases at J, with 7 bases between the two ends. Per germline, CDR1 DFQATT and CDR2 SNEGSKA (reference sequence). The CDR3 is 9 residues long. The CDR3 DNA sequence: TGCAGTGCTAGGCCTGTCGCTTTCTTT. This codes for CSARPVAFF.

In this sample, this clonotype turned up once. V gene TRBV11-3 combines with J gene TRBJ2-1, with 8 bases fitting TRBD1. J was trimmed by 9 bases and V by 5 bases; bases with no gene match: 12. This CDR3 contains 15 residues. Looked up from germline, CDR1 is SGHNT and CDR2 is YENEEA. CDR3 in amino acids: CASSPQDRVKGEQFF. The CDR3 DNA is TGTGCCAGCAGCCCCCAGGACAGGGTAAAAGGTGAGCAGTTCTTC.

The rearrangement joins TRBV3-1 to TRBJ2-7; 7 nucleotides align to TRBD1. The CDR3 length is 12 residues. With 6 bases clipped from V and 5 bases from J, the junction kept 4 bases outside the gene matches. CDR1 and CDR2 (germline): LGHDT, YNNKEL (reference sequence). CDR3 region: CASRGTVHEQYF. CDR3 bases: TGTGCCAGCAGGGGGACAGTACACGAGCAGTACTTC.

V gene TRBV14 combines with J gene TRBJ1-1; the D gene is possibly TRBD1 (6 bases). The CDR3 contains 16 residues. Germline values: CDR1 SGHDN, CDR2 FVKESK. Trimming removed 1 base at V and 5 bases at J, with 17 bases between. The CDR3 region is CASSQVSRGRGTEAFF. CDR3 DNA: TGTGCCAGCAGCCAAGTTAGCCGGGGAAGGGGGACTGAAGCTTTCTTT.

The chain has TRBV19 and TRBJ2-7; 11 positions agree with TRBD2. Germline-derived CDR1 and CDR2 are LNHDA and SQIVND (reference sequence). The V and J ends lost 5 bases and 5 bases, in that order; junction bases with no gene match: 8. The CDR3 covers 15 residues. The CDR3 protein is CASSPLAGGPNEQYF. CDR3 coding DNA: TGTGCCAGTAGTCCGTTAGCGGGAGGGCCTAACGAGCAGTACTTC.

In regard to this clonotype: A much larger clone differs from this one at a single base, so this may be a read error. V and J are TRBV7-2 and TRBJ2-2; TRBD2 matches 16 bases. The CDR3 totals 18 residues. Germline values: CDR1 SGHTA, CDR2 FQGNSA. The CDR3 coding sequence is TGTGCCAGCAGCCCACCGGGACTAGCGGGAGGGCACACCGGGGAGCTGCTTTTT. Translation: CASSPPGLAGGHTGELLF. The full variable domain, in which reference TRBV7-2 and TRBJ2-2 provide the parts outside the CDR3, is GAGVSQSPSNKVTEKGKDVELRCDPISGHTALYWYRQSLGQGLEFLIYFQGNSAPDKSGLPSDRFSAERTGGSVSTLTIQRTQQEDSAVYLCASSPPGLAGGHTGELLFGEGSRLTVL.

The sample holds many counts of this clonotype. This chain links TRBV7-3 with TRBJ2-3; 9 bases map to TRBD1. After removal of 8 bases from V and 7 bases from J, the junction contained 7 bases not matched to a gene. Per germline, CDR1 SGHTA and CDR2 FQGTGA. CDR3 length: 13 residues. The CDR3 DNA reads as TGTGCCAGCGGGACAGGGAATCGAAATACGCAGTATTTT. It encodes CASGTGNRNTQYF. The variable domain in full, with the rest retrieved from reference TRBV7-3 and TRBJ2-3, is GAGVSQTPSNKVTEKGKYVELRCDPISGHTALYWYRQSLGQGPEFLIYFQGTGAADDSGLPNDRFFAVRPEGSVSTLKIQRTERGDSAVYLCASGTGNRNTQYFGPGTRLTVL.